Sequencing of this T cell receptor beta chain was carried out in a study of blood T cell repertoires in COVID-19. Trimming stripped 3 bases from V and 8 bases from J, with 3 bases between. The CDR3 contains 10 residues. Germline V gives CDR1 MDHEN, CDR2 SYDVKM. Sequenced by immunoSEQ multiplex PCR; TCRdb stores in-frame clones only, minus some. The data show approximately 300,000 clones, about 90% seen once. The source material was PBMCs or T cells enriched from blood (not recorded which). The source is a woman aged 25 to 39 who had recovered from COVID-19. This sequence joins TRBV28 and TRBJ2-3; D gene uncertain. CDR3 sequence (DNA): TGTGCCAGCAGTTTCGGTACGCAGTATTTT. Its protein is CASSFGTQYF.